The following is a T cell receptor beta chain sequence with its context. Antigen specificity is unknown. The repertoire was sequenced with immunoSEQ multiplex PCR; TCRdb's copy has only in-frame clones and lacks some. The table has about 120,000 clones, 80% to 90% seen once; the top ten hold roughly 2.3%. The entry originates in a study of T cell responses to AZD1222 COVID-19 vaccine. Whole-study results and caveats: The study reported that nearly half of spike-specific TCRs target unmutated variant regions. Repertoires in all cases were sampled only once the peak T cell response had passed. Spike-specific TCR repertoires showed rising breadth and depth after two AZD1222 doses. Spike was spanned by vaccine-associated CD4 TCRs, with dominance at 160-218 and 743-854.

V shed 3 bases and J 7 bases; nucleotides not matched to a gene: 9. The length of the CDR3 is 15 residues. The germline V gene encodes CDR1 MDHEN and CDR2 SYDVKM. The receptor comes from an adult in good health. The sample consisted of peripheral blood, taken on day 0 of AZD1222 vaccination. J is TRBJ1-1 and V is TRBV28; TRBD1 matches 9 bases. CDR3 region: CASSFLTGGRGEAFF. The CDR3 DNA reads TGTGCCAGCAGTTTTTTAACAGGGGGCAGGGGTGAAGCTTTCTTT.